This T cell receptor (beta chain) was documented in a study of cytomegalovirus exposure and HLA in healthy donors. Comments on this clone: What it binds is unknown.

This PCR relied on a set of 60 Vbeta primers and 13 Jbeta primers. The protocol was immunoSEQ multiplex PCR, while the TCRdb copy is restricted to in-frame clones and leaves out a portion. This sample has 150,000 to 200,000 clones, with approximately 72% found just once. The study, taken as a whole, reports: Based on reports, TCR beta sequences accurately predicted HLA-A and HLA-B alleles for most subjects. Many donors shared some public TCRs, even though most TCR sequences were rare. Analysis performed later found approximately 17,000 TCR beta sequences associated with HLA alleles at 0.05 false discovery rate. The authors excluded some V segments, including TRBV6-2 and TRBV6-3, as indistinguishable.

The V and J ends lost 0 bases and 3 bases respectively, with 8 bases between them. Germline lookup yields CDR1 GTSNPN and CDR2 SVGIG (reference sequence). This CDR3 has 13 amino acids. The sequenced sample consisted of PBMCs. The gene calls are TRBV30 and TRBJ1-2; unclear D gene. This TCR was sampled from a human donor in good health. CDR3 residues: CAWSVASDYGYTF. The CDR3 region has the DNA TGTGCCTGGAGTGTAGCCTCTGACTATGGCTACACCTTC. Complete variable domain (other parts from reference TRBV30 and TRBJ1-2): SQTIHQWPATLVQPVGSPLSLECTVEGTSNPNLYWYRQAAGRGLQLLFYSVGIGQISSEVPQNLSASRPQDRQFILSSKKLLLSDSGFYLCAWSVASDYGYTFGSGTRLTVV.